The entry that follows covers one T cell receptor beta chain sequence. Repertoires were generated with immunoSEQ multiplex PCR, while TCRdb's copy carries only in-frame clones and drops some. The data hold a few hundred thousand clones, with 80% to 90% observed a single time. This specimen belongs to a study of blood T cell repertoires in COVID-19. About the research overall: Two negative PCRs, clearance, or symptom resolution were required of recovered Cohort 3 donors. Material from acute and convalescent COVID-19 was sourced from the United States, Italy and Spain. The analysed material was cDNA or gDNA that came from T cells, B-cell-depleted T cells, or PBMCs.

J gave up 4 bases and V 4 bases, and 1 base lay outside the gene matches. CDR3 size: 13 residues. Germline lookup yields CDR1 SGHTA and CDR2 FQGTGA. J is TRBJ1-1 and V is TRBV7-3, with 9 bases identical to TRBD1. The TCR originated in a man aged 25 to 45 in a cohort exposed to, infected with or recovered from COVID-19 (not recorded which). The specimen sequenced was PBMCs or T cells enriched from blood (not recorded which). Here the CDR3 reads CASSSDRGTEAFF. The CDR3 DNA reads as TGTGCCAGCAGCTCGGACAGGGGCACTGAAGCTTTCTTT.